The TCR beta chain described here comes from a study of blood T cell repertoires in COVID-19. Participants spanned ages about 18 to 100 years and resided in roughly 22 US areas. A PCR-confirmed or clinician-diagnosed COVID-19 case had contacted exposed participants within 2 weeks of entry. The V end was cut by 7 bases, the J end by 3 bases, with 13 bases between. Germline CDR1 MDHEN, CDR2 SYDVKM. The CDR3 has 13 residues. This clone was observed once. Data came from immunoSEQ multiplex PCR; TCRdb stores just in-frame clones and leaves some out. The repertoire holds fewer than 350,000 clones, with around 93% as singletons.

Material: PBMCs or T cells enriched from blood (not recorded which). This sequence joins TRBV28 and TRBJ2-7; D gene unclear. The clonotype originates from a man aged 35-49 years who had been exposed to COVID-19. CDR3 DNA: TGTGCCAGCATTCACCCCCGGAGCTACGAGCAGTACTTC. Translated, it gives CASIHPRSYEQYF.